The subject of this entry is one T cell receptor beta chain. Its antigen is still unknown. This sample stems from a study of CD8 T cells in ankylosing spondylitis. Points from the study as a whole: Ankylosing spondylitis blood appeared to be characterized by a TCR beta motif of eight highly homologous variants.

Per germline, CDR1 DFQATT and CDR2 SNEGSKA (reference sequence). V was cut by 2 bases and J by 0 bases, with 14 bases left in between. The CDR3 runs to 15 residues. TCRdb processed the 5' RACE reads anew with MiXCR; each CDR3 protein has one entry. The table includes around 430,000 distinct CDR3 sequences, 15% to 20% detected once. The TCR was taken from a male donor with ankylosing spondylitis. Sequencing was done on a sample of blood, either unsorted or a sorted T cell fraction (not recorded which). This sequence joins TRBV20-1 and TRBJ2-7; D is perhaps TRBD1 or TRBD2 (6 bases each). CDR3 protein: CSARIPRGGSYEQYF. Here the CDR3 DNA reads TGCAGTGCTAGAATCCCCAGGGGAGGCTCCTACGAGCAGTACTTC.